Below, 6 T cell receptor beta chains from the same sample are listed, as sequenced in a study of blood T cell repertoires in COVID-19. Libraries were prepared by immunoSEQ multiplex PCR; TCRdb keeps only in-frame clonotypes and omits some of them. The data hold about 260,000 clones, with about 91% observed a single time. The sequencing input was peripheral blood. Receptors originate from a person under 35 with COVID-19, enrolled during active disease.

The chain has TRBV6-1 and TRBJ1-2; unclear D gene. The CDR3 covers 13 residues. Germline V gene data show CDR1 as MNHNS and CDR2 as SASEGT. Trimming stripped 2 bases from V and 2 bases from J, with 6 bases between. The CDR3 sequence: CASSEYLNYGYTF. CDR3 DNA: TGTGCCAGCAGTGAATATCTCAACTATGGCTACACCTTC.

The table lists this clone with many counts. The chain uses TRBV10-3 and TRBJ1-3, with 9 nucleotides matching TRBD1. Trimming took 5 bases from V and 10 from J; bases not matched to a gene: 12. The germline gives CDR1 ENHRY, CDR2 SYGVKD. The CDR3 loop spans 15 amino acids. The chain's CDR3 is CAISPWDRDEETIYF. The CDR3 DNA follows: TGTGCCATCAGTCCTTGGGACAGGGATGAGGAGACCATATATTTT.

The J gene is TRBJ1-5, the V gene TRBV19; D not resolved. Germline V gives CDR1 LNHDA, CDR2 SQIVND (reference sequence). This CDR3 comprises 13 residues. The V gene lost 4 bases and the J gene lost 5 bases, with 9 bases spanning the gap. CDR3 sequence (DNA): TGTGCCAGTAGTAGCTGGGAGGATCAGCCCCAGCATTTT. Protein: CASSSWEDQPQHF.

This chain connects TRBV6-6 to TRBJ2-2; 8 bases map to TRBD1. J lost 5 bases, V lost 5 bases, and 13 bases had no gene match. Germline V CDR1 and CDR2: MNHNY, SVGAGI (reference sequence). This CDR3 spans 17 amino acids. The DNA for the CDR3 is TGTGCCAGCAGTCAAACTCCGGGACAGGTGATTACCGGGGAGCTGTTTTTT. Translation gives CASSQTPGQVITGELFF.

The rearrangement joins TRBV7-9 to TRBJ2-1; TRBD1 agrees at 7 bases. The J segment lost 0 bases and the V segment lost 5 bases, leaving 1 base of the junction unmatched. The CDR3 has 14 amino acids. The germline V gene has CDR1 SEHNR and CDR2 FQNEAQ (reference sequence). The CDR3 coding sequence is TGTGCCAGCAGCCGGGACAGCTCCTACAATGAGCAGTTCTTC. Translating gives CASSRDSSYNEQFF.

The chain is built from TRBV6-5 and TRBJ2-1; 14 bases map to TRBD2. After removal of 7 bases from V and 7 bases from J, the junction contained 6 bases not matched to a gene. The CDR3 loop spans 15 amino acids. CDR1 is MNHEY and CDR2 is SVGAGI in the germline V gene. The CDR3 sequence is CASISTSGRDNEQFF. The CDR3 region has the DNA TGTGCCAGCATTTCGACTAGCGGGAGGGATAATGAGCAGTTCTTC.